This TCR beta chain is drawn from a study of T cell responses to AZD1222 COVID-19 vaccine. The assay was immunoSEQ multiplex PCR, and TCRdb's table has in-frame clones only and misses some. This sample has 110,000 or so clones, with about 82% found just once. Trimming took 1 base from V and 3 from J; bases not matched to a gene: 7. The CDR3 consists of 16 residues. The germline CDR1 and CDR2 sequences are LGHNA and YSLEER. The specimen comprised peripheral blood, sampled on day 0 of AZD1222 vaccination. The chain employs TRBV4-3 and TRBJ2-3, with 7 bases identical to TRBD2. This clonotype was sampled from an adult in good health. CDR3 sequence: CASSQAAGSITDTQYF. CDR3 DNA sequence: TGCGCCAGCAGCCAAGCAGCGGGGTCAATAACAGATACGCAGTATTTT.